Listed below are T cell receptor beta chains from one sample, sequenced in a study of EBV T-cell therapy then PD-1 blockade in nasopharyngeal carcinoma. These receptors lack a known antigen. Sequencing was performed with immunoSEQ multiplex PCR; in TCRdb, only in-frame clones are kept and a portion is missing. This table has under 25,000 clones, roughly 80% appearing once. The sequencing here drew on CD8+ T cells from blood, taken at day 33 from a patient whose treatment included autologous EBV-specific T cells and nivolumab. Receptor source: a man aged 35 to 55 with nasopharyngeal carcinoma. CDR3s include the opening cysteine and the closing phenylalanine or tryptophan. D genes are given only for firm matches. The size entry is marked missing in some rows and otherwise reads once, few, many or a size class.

j_gene,d_gene,len,v_gene,abundance,CDR3aa,CDR3nt
TRBJ2-3,NA,14,TRBV7-8,many,CASSLWVHQDTQYF,TGTGCCAGCAGCTTATGGGTACATCAAGATACGCAGTATTTT
TRBJ2-1,TRBD2,15,TRBV7-3,once,CASSFTSGPYNEQFF,TGTGCCAGCAGCTTCACTAGCGGGCCCTACAATGAGCAGTTCTTC
TRBJ1-2,NA,19,TRBV23-1,NA,CASSQPRSQRGPMNYGYTF,TGCGCCAGCAGTCAACCCCGGAGTCAGCGGGGGCCGATGAACTATGGCTACACCTTC
TRBJ2-7,NA,16,TRBV29-1,NA,CSVEVLLTGASYEQYF,TGCAGCGTTGAAGTTCTCCTGACGGGGGCTTCCTACGAGCAGTACTTC
TRBJ1-5,NA,15,TRBV7-2,once,CASSPPGRPNQPQHF,TGTGCCAGCAGCCCCCCTGGACGGCCGAATCAGCCCCAGCATTTT
TRBJ2-6,NA,16,TRBV28,NA,CASTDGGLSGANVLTF,TGTGCCAGCACGGATGGGGGCCTCTCTGGGGCCAACGTCCTGACTTTC
TRBJ2-2,NA,12,TRBV10-3,NA,CAISGGPGELFF,TGTGCCATCAGTGGGGGGCCCGGGGAGCTGTTTTTT
TRBJ2-7,NA,13,TRBV11-1,few,CASSLQYPYEQYF,TGTGCCAGCAGCTTACAGTACCCCTACGAGCAGTACTTC
TRBJ2-6,TRBD1,18,TRBV9,NA,CASSVGSGGHSGANVLTF,TGTGCCAGCAGCGTAGGTTCAGGGGGTCACTCTGGGGCCAACGTCCTGACTTTC
TRBJ2-7,NA,12,TRBV5-6,NA,CASSGDKYEQYF,TGTGCCAGCAGCGGGGACAAGTACGAGCAGTACTTC
TRBJ2-5,NA,16,TRBV7-6,NA,CASSSDLRGVRETQYF,TGTGCCAGCAGCTCAGACCTTAGGGGGGTGCGGGAGACCCAGTACTTC
TRBJ2-7,NA,14,TRBV4-1,once,CASSQDYYPYEQYF,TGCGCCAGCAGCCAAGACTATTATCCCTACGAGCAGTACTTC
TRBJ2-7,TRBD1,15,TRBV24-1,NA,CATSARQGIGYEQYF,TGTGCCACCAGTGCCCGACAGGGAATTGGGTACGAGCAGTACTTC
TRBJ2-4,TRBD1,13,TRBV27,NA,CASSTDRGDIQYF,TGTGCCAGCAGTACCGACAGGGGTGACATTCAGTACTTC
TRBJ2-5,NA,14,TRBV5-1,NA,CASSLGPYQETQYF,TGCGCCAGCAGCTTGGGCCCGTACCAAGAGACCCAGTACTTC